This T cell receptor (beta chain) comes out of a study of T cell changes during pregnancy in multiple sclerosis. Some clones are missing from TCRdb's copy, which holds only in-frame ones; the method was immunoSEQ multiplex PCR. The sample includes tens of thousands of clones, 90% of them seen just once. The germline CDR1 and CDR2 sequences are LGHNT and FRNRAP. This CDR3 comprises 15 residues. V gave up 5 bases and J gave up 4 bases; unmatched junction bases: 10. The receptor was isolated from a female donor with multiple sclerosis, enrolled in a pregnancy study. The material was peripheral blood, obtained in the third trimester of pregnancy. This chain connects TRBV12-5 to TRBJ2-5; 7 bases match TRBD2. CDR3 DNA sequence: TGTGCTAGTGGTCCTCTAAGCGGGAAAGGAGAGACCCAGTACTTC. As protein: CASGPLSGKGETQYF.